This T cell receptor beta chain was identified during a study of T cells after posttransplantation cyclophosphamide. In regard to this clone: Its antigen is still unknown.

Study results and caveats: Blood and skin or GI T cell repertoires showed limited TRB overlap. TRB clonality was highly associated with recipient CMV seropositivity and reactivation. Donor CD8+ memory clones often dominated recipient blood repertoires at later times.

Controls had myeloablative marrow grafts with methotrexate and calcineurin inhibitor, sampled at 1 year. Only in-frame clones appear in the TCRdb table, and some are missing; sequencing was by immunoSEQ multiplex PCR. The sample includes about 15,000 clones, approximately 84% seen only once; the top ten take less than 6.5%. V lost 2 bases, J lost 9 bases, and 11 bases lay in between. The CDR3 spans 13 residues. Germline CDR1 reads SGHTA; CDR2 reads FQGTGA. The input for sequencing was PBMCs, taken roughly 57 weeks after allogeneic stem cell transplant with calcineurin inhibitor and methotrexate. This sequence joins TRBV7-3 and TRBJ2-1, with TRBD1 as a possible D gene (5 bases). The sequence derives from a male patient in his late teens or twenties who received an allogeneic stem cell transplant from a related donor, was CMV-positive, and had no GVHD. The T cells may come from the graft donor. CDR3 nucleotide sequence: TGTGCCAGCAGCTTACCCGGAGACAGTGAGCAGTTCTTC. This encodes CASSLPGDSEQFF.